The 21 T cell receptor beta chains below all came from one sample that was sequenced in a study of graft-versus-host responses after intestinal transplantation. Some clones are missing from TCRdb's copy, which holds only in-frame ones; the method was immunoSEQ multiplex PCR. The table records about 25,000 clones, around 80% of them present only once. The antigens for these receptors are not known. The sequenced sample was unstimulated CD8+ T cells sorted from spleen or lymph node cells, obtained before transplant. Every receptor here comes from a human donor who was the organ donor for an intestinal transplant.

V is TRBV27 and J is TRBJ1-2, with 8 bases that match TRBD1. The CDR3 covers 16 residues. J was trimmed by 0 bases and V by 8 bases; bases with no gene match: 11. Germline values: CDR1 MNHEY, CDR2 SMNVEV (reference sequence). The CDR3: CASAYRGQATNYGYTF. The DNA of the CDR3 is TGTGCCAGCGCATATCGGGGACAGGCTACTAACTATGGCTACACCTTC.

The V call is TRBV5-1, the J call TRBJ2-7, with 10 bases lining up with TRBD1. This CDR3 has 16 amino acids. Germline assignment: CDR1 SGHRS and CDR2 YFSETQ. With V trimmed by 4 bases and J by 3 bases, 10 bases remained unmatched. The CDR3 DNA is TGCGCCAGCAGCCGAACCGGGACAGGGGCCCTCTACGAGCAGTACTTC. It translates to CASSRTGTGALYEQYF.

The rearrangement joins TRBV6-4 to TRBJ1-3; no clear D. V dropped 5 bases and J dropped 4 bases, with 9 bases sitting between them. The V gene's germline CDR1 is MRHNA and CDR2 SNTAGT. The CDR3 length is 13 residues. The CDR3 loop reads CASSNTHGNTIYF. Here the CDR3 DNA reads TGTGCCAGCAGTAATACACACGGAAACACCATATATTTT.

The chain recombines TRBV4-1 with TRBJ2-7; D uncertain. Germline values: CDR1 MGHRA, CDR2 YSYEKL. V gave up 1 base and J gave up 0 bases, with 4 bases separating them. The CDR3 loop spans 13 amino acids. CDR3: CASSQVNSYEQYF. CDR3 in DNA: TGCGCCAGCAGCCAAGTGAACTCCTACGAGCAGTACTTC.

The rearrangement links TRBV2 to TRBJ2-7, with D possibly matching TRBD2 (6 bases). Germline lookup yields CDR1 SNHLY and CDR2 FYNNEI. The CDR3 contains 12 residues. The ends were cut back, 3 bases at V and 7 bases at J, with 10 bases in the middle. Written as DNA, the CDR3 is TGTGCCAGCAGTGAGGGGGAGGAAGAGCAGTACTTC. It specifies CASSEGEEEQYF.

V and J are TRBV7-9 and TRBJ1-1; D gene unclear. This CDR3 has 12 amino acids. CDR1 is SEHNR, CDR2 FQNEAQ, per germline (reference sequence). Trimming shortened V by 5 bases and J by 0 bases, and 4 bases separated the two germline ends. CDR3 amino acids: CASSIMNTEAFF. The CDR3 nucleotides read TGTGCCAGCAGCATCATGAACACTGAAGCTTTCTTT.

The gene calls are TRBV5-1 and TRBJ2-1; 12 bases agree with TRBD2. Germline-derived CDR1 and CDR2 are SGHRS and YFSETQ. The CDR3 is made up of 15 amino acids. V lost 4 bases and J lost 4; bases outside the gene matches: 3. The CDR3 reads CASSQTSGGYNEQFF. The DNA for the CDR3 is TGCGCCAGCAGCCAGACTAGCGGGGGATACAATGAGCAGTTCTTC.

The chain combines TRBV6-5 with TRBJ1-1, with TRBD1 matching over 10 bases. With V trimmed by 2 bases and J by 8 bases, 2 bases remained unmatched. Germline V CDR1 and CDR2: MNHEY, SVGAGI. The CDR3 length is 13 residues. CDR3 DNA: TGTGCCAGCAGTTACGCGACAGGGGGCGAAGCTTTCTTT. Translating gives CASSYATGGEAFF.

The chain joins TRBV5-1 to TRBJ2-6; D possibly corresponds to TRBD1 (6 bases). Germline CDR1 is SGHRS and CDR2 is YFSETQ. V shed 4 bases and J shed 0 bases, with 14 bases lying between them. This CDR3 has 17 amino acids. The CDR3 nucleotides are TGCGCCAGCAGCCGCGAGATACAGGGCTCTGGGGCCAACGTCCTGACTTTC. Residues: CASSREIQGSGANVLTF.

The chain uses TRBV19 and TRBJ2-6; D not resolved. The CDR3 sequence is 14 residues long. V lost 5 bases and J lost 2, with 7 bases in between. Germline CDR1 is LNHDA and CDR2 is SQIVND (reference sequence). CDR3 amino acids: CASSLVAGANVLTF. The CDR3 nucleotides read TGTGCCAGTAGTTTGGTAGCTGGGGCCAACGTCCTGACTTTC.

V gene TRBV5-8 combines with J gene TRBJ2-1, with TRBD2 matching over 11 bases. The CDR3 runs to 16 residues. Trimming removed 4 bases from V and 6 bases from J; junction bases left unmatched: 9. Germline-derived CDR1 and CDR2 are SGHTS and YDEGEE. This CDR3 reads CASSGNSGGALNEQFF. The CDR3 region has the DNA TGTGCCAGCAGCGGGAATAGCGGGGGGGCCCTCAATGAGCAGTTCTTC.

This rearrangement joins TRBV27 to TRBJ2-2; D is ambiguous. The germline V gene has CDR1 MNHEY and CDR2 SMNVEV (reference sequence). The CDR3 sequence is 15 residues long. V was shortened by 6 bases and J by 0 bases, with 11 bases between the two germline ends. CDR3 sequence reads: CASSPLGSNTGELFF. DNA for the CDR3: TGTGCCAGCAGCCCCCTAGGTTCGAACACCGGGGAGCTGTTTTTT.

This clone was recorded only once. The J gene is TRBJ2-5, the V gene TRBV7-6, with D possibly called TRBD1 or TRBD2 (5 bases each). Germline loops: CDR1 SGHVS, CDR2 FNYEAQ. The CDR3 sequence is 16 residues long. Deletions cut 1 base from V and 4 bases from J, with 16 bases between. Written as DNA, the CDR3 is TGTGCCAGCAGCTTAGAGCCCCAGGGCGCGGGAGAGACCCAGTACTTC. Encoded protein: CASSLEPQGAGETQYF.

This rearrangement joins TRBV5-1 to TRBJ1-2; 8 bases match TRBD1. Germline trimming cut 4 bases from V and 7 bases from J; bases unmatched to any gene: 6. CDR1 SGHRS and CDR2 YFSETQ come from the germline V gene. The CDR3 has 13 residues. The CDR3 region is CASSPTGGGGYTF. The CDR3 DNA follows: TGCGCCAGCAGCCCCACAGGGGGGGGTGGCTACACCTTC.

V and J are TRBV7-2 and TRBJ1-2; D ambiguous. This CDR3 comprises 13 residues. Germline CDR1 reads SGHTA; CDR2 reads FQGNSA. The V and J ends lost 1 base and 5 bases respectively, with 8 bases between them. The CDR3 bases are TGTGCCAGCAGCTTAGAACAGCGGTATGGCTACACCTTC. Translating gives CASSLEQRYGYTF.

CDR3 region: CASSIRQGSYGYTF. The CDR3 coding sequence is TGTGCCAGTAGTATAAGGCAGGGAAGCTATGGCTACACCTTC. The V and J genes are TRBV19 and TRBJ1-2; tentative D call: TRBD1 (5 bases). The CDR3 runs to 14 residues. V gave up 2 bases and J gave up 4 bases, with 11 bases separating them. Germline loops: CDR1 LNHDA, CDR2 SQIVND (reference sequence). The whole variable domain, filled in from reference TRBV19 and TRBJ1-2, reads DGGITQSPKYLFRKEGQNVTLSCEQNLNHDAMYWYRQDPGQGLRLIYYSQIVNDFQKGDIAEGYSVSREKKESFPLTVTSAQKNPTAFYLCASSIRQGSYGYTFGSGTRLTVV.

As DNA, the CDR3 is TGTGCCAGCAGTTTATCCCGAGGGGCTGGAAACACCATATATTTT. Protein sequence: CASSLSRGAGNTIYF. The chain has TRBV27 and TRBJ1-3; TRBD1 is a possible D gene (5 bases). The CDR3 runs to 15 residues. Trimming removed 0 bases at V and 2 bases at J, with 8 bases between. Germline CDR1 MNHEY, CDR2 SMNVEV (reference sequence).

This clone was detected a few times. The gene calls are TRBV5-8 and TRBJ1-2; TRBD1 is a possible D gene (5 bases). The CDR3 covers 13 residues. V was pared by 9 bases and J by 4 bases, with 16 bases between. Germline CDR1 SGHTS, CDR2 YDEGEE. The CDR3 DNA is TGTGCCACCACGTCCAGGGTGGGCTATGGCTACACCTTC. Translation gives CATTSRVGYGYTF. The variable domain in full, with the rest retrieved from reference TRBV5-8 and TRBJ1-2, is EAGVTQSPTHLIKTRGQQATLRCSPISGHTSVYWYQQALGLGLQFLLWYDEGEERNRGNFPPRFSGRQFPNYSSELNVNALELEDSALYLCATTSRVGYGYTFGSGTRLTVV.

The chain carries TRBV7-6 and TRBJ2-1; 11 bases map to TRBD1. The CDR3 has 16 amino acids. Germline CDR1 SGHVS, CDR2 FNYEAQ. V trimming: 2 bases; J trimming: 7 bases; junction bases outside the gene matches: 7. The CDR3 loop is CASSLRGTGGNNEQFF. The CDR3 coding sequence is TGTGCCAGCAGCTTACGCGGGACAGGGGGAAATAATGAGCAGTTCTTC.

Worth noting for this clone: Mismatch with germline at one junction end may stem from a read error. The chain links TRBV7-2 to TRBJ2-1; TRBD2 might be the D (6 bases). The CDR3 sequence is 15 residues long. CDR1 SGHTA and CDR2 FQGNSA come from the germline V gene. The CDR3: CAGSVWQGGYNEQFF. In DNA form, the CDR3 reads TGTGCCGGCAGCGTTTGGCAGGGAGGCTACAATGAGCAGTTCTTC.

This clone was detected once. V usage is TRBV2 and J usage is TRBJ2-7; TRBD2 is a possible D gene (5 bases). Germline-derived CDR1 and CDR2 are SNHLY and FYNNEI. V gave up 4 bases and J gave up 2 bases, with 12 bases separating them. The CDR3 length is 14 residues. Written as DNA, the CDR3 is TGTGCCAGCAGTGGATCGGGGTTTACCTACGAGCAGTACTTC. Protein product: CASSGSGFTYEQYF.